The T cell receptor (beta chain) described here comes from a study of Tregs in tolerant kidney transplant recipients. Sequencing was performed with immunoSEQ multiplex PCR; in TCRdb, only in-frame clones are kept and a portion is missing. This sample has tens of thousands of clones, with roughly 98% found just once. The germline V gene encodes CDR1 SGHNT and CDR2 YYREEE (reference sequence). V was clipped by 4 bases and J by 1 base; unmatched bases: 6. The CDR3 length is 17 residues. Sample: Tregs from blood, taken before the transplant. The chain is built from TRBV5-4 and TRBJ1-3; 12 bases align to TRBD1. This TCR was sampled from a human donor who received a combined kidney and bone marrow transplant. The DNA of the CDR3 is TGTGCCAGCAGCGCACCGGGACAGGGGGCTTCTGGAAACACCATATATTTT. Protein sequence: CASSAPGQGASGNTIYF. The variable domain in full, completed from reference TRBV5-4 and TRBJ1-3, reads ETGVTQSPTHLIKTRGQQVTLRCSSQSGHNTVSWYQQALGQGPQFIFQYYREEENGRGNFPPRFSGLQFPNYSSELNVNALELDDSALYLCASSAPGQGASGNTIYFGEGSWLTVV.